The 7 T cell receptor beta chains below all came from one sample that was sequenced in a study of shared clonotypes between healthy human individuals (dated by TCRdb to the early 2020s). Receptor amplification or capture employed the immunoSEQ multiplex PCR assay. The clones in this table, taken by TCRdb from immuneACCESS, are in-frame only. Not every clone is retained; where verified, under half of the shortfall comes from an unresolved V gene, and the cause of the rest is unknown. The sample data list around 980,000 clones, and 75% to 80% of these were observed just once. The ten largest account for around 0.61% of the sample. The sample taken for sequencing was memory CD4+ T cells from PBMCs. What the cell subset or site label conveys for this sample: CD45RA-negative fraction. These receptors were collected from a man in his late teens or twenties in good health. Some clones in this sample may be carry-over from other donors' samples.

The chain carries TRBV6-5 and TRBJ2-7; 9 bases are a match to TRBD2. From germline, CDR1 is MNHEY and CDR2 SVGAGI. The CDR3 contains 15 residues. The J segment lost 4 bases and the V segment lost 2 bases, leaving 6 bases of the junction unmatched. The CDR3 spells CASSYRGLAAYEQYF. The CDR3 DNA reads TGTGCCAGCAGTTACAGGGGACTAGCAGCTTACGAGCAGTACTTC.

Concerning this clone itself: A far larger clone is one nucleotide away, so this likely arose from a read error. The chain couples TRBV7-3 to TRBJ2-2, with 7 bases aligning to TRBD1. The CDR3 spans 17 residues. Germline loops: CDR1 SGHTA, CDR2 FQGTGA. Written as DNA, the CDR3 is TGTGCCAGCAGCTTAGAAGGGACAGTAGTGAACGCCGGGGAGCTGTTTTTT. Protein: CASSLEGTVVNAGELFF.

As concerns this clone: This sample also contains other DNA sequences that code for the same CDR3. V is TRBV14 and J is TRBJ1-2; D gene ambiguous. There are 13 residues in the CDR3. V lost 1 base and J lost 0, with 3 bases in between. Germline loops: CDR1 SGHDN, CDR2 FVKESK. CDR3 residues: CASSQGTNYGYTF. CDR3 bases: TGTGCCAGCAGCCAAGGTACTAACTATGGCTACACCTTC.

With respect to this clone: At the DNA level, this CDR3 is encoded by other sequences in the same sample as well. V and J are TRBV5-1 and TRBJ1-3; the match to TRBD1 covers 7 bases. V was pared by 4 bases and J by 3 bases, with 4 bases of the junction left unmatched. The CDR3 consists of 14 residues. Per germline, CDR1 SGHRS and CDR2 YFSETQ. In DNA, the CDR3 is TGCGCCAGCAGCCCAGGGGGAGGTGGAAACACCATATATTTT. It translates to CASSPGGGGNTIYF.

This clone occurred many times. This chain uses TRBV7-7 with TRBJ2-1; D is undetermined. Germline CDR1 and CDR2: SSHAT and FNYEAQ (reference sequence). The CDR3 loop spans 13 amino acids. Deletions cut 1 base from V and 8 bases from J, with 9 bases between. CDR3 sequence: CASSLVWQDEQFF. The CDR3 DNA reads as TGTGCCAGCAGCTTAGTGTGGCAGGATGAGCAGTTCTTC.

The chain uses TRBV30 and TRBJ2-2; D remains unclear. V was shortened by 5 bases and J by 3 bases, with 19 bases between the two germline ends. The CDR3 covers 16 residues. Per the germline V gene, CDR1 is GTSNPN and CDR2 is SVGIG (reference sequence). This CDR3 reads CAWQLSLEIHTGELFF. The DNA of the CDR3 is TGTGCCTGGCAACTTTCGCTGGAGATCCACACCGGGGAGCTGTTTTTT.

This sequence joins TRBV15 and TRBJ1-2; D uncertain. The V gene lost 0 bases and the J gene lost 5 bases, with 7 bases spanning the gap. From germline, CDR1 is LNHNV and CDR2 YYDKDF (reference sequence). The CDR3 is 13 residues long. The CDR3 loop is CATSREAGYGYTF. DNA of the CDR3: TGTGCCACCAGCAGAGAGGCGGGGTATGGCTACACCTTC.